This T cell receptor (beta chain) was recorded in a study of OX40 agonist ivuxolimab in advanced cancers. V was pared by 2 bases and J by 4 bases, with 8 bases of the junction left unmatched. The germline V gene encodes CDR1 SGHRS and CDR2 YFSETQ. CDR3 length: 15 residues. Profiling relied on immunoSEQ multiplex PCR, and the TCRdb table lists in-frame clones only, not all of them. The repertoire consists of approximately 69,000 clones, with around 90% occurring once and the leading ten covering 8% to 11%. The timepoints at which blood was sampled were baseline, cycle 4 day 1, and cycle 7 day 1. The source is an adult with an advanced solid tumor such as melanoma, head and neck, liver or kidney cancer. Sequencing used CD4+ or CD8+ T cells sorted from blood, obtained in a trial of the OX40 agonist ivuxolimab. The chain combines TRBV5-1 with TRBJ2-7; 8 bases align to TRBD2. This CDR3 reads CASSFEVAGFYEQYF. Here the CDR3 DNA reads TGCGCCAGCAGCTTTGAGGTAGCGGGATTTTACGAGCAGTACTTC.